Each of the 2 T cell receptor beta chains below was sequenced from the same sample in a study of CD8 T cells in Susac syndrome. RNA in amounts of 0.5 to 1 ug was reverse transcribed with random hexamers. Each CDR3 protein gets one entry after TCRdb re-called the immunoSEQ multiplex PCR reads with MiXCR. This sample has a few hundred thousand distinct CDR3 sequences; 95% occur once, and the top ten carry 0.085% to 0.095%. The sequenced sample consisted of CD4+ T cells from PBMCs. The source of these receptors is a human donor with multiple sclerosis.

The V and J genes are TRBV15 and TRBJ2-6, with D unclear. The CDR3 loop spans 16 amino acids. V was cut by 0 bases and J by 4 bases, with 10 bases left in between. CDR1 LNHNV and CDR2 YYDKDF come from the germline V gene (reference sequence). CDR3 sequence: CATSRDLPTGANVLTF. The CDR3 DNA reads TGTGCCACCAGCAGAGATCTACCCACGGGGGCCAACGTCCTGACTTTC.

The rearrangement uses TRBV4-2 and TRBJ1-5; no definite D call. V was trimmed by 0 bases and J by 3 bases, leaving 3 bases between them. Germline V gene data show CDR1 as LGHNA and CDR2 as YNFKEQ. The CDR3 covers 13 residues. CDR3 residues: CASSQEVNQPQHF. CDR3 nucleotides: TGTGCCAGCAGCCAAGAGGTCAATCAGCCCCAGCATTTT.